This T cell receptor (beta chain) was observed in a study of CXCR3-negative and CXCR3-positive naive CD8 T cells. Study-level points and caveats: CXCR3-negative naive cells had less hydrophobic TRB CDR3s than did CXCR3-positive naive cells. Unlike memory cells, which differed, naive CXCR3-negative and CXCR3-positive cells had similar TRBV-TRBJ usage.

TRB cDNA libraries were made by UMI-labeled 5' RACE. Each CDR3 protein gets one entry in TCRdb, which reprocessed the 5' RACE reads and gives no DNA. The sample totals about 110,000 distinct CDR3 sequences; its top ten clones hold roughly 0.38%. The CDR3 spans 13 residues. The germline V gene has CDR1 SGHRS and CDR2 YFSETQ. To note about this clonotype: Its target is unknown.

Sequenced material: naive CXCR3+ CD8+ T cells from blood. Subset in this sample: CD45RO-CCR7+CD27+CD95- naive CD8+ T cells expressing CXCR3 (TNR3+). The TCR was taken from a human donor in good health. Some clones in this sample may be carry-over from other donors' samples. The V call is TRBV5-1, the J call TRBJ2-7; TCRdb returns TRBD1, unconfirmable since there is no DNA. CDR3 protein: CASSFTGRDEQYF. Looking up the rest from reference TRBV5-1 and TRBJ2-7 gives the full variable domain: KAGVTQTPRYLIKTRGQQVTLSCSPISGHRSVSWYQQTPGQGLQFLFEYFSETQRNKGNFPGRFSGRQFSNSRSEMNVSTLELGDSALYLCASSFTGRDEQYFGPGTRLTVT.